This TCR beta chain was sequenced in a study of shared clonotypes between healthy human individuals. Whole-study results and caveats: In having few donors, the study represented limited genetic and exposure-history diversity. Non-shared clonotypes had lower generation probabilities than those shared by all four donors.

This clone has ten or more counts. Its antigen is as yet unknown. Genomic DNA from each subset was divided evenly over several immunoSEQ plates. Replicate PCRs from sorted subsets contained roughly 200 ng DNA, which is around 30,000 T cell genomes. Sequencing used immunoSEQ multiplex PCR; TCRdb keeps in-frame clones, though not all of them. There are about 230,000 clones in the sample; about 65% occur only once, and around 10% lies in the top ten. CDR3 length: 12 amino acids. The germline V gene encodes CDR1 SGHTA and CDR2 FQGNSA. The V and J ends lost 2 bases and 4 bases respectively, with 6 bases between them.

The specimen was memory CD4+ T cells sorted from blood. Subset indicated: CD45RA-negative fraction. The rearrangement uses TRBV7-2 and TRBJ2-7; D perhaps matches TRBD1 (5 bases). The receptor was derived from a man aged 25-40 years in good health. CDR3 protein: CASSLQGYEQYF. DNA of the CDR3: TGTGCCAGCAGCTTACAGGGTTACGAGCAGTACTTC.